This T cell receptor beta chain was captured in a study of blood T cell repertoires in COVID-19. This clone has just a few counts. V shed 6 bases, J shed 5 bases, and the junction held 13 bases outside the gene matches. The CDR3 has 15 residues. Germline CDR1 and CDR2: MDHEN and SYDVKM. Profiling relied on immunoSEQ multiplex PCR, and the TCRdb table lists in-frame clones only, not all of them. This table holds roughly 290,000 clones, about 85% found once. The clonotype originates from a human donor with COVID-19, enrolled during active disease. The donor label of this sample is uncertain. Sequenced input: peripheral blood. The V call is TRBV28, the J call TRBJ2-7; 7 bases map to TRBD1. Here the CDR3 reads CASSLPGQSNHEQYF. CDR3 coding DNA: TGTGCCAGCAGCCTCCCGGGACAGTCTAACCACGAGCAGTACTTC.